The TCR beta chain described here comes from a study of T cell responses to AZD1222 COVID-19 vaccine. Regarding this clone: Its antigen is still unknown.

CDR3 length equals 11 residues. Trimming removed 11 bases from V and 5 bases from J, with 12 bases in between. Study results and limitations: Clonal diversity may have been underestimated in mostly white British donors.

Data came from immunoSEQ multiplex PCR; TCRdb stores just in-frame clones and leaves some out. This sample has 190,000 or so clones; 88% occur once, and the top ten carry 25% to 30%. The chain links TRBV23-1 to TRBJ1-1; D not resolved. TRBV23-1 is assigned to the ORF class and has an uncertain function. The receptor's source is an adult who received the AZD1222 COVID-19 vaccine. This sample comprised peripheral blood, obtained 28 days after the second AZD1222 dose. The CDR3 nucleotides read TGCGCCCTGCAGTGTGGAACTGAAGCTTTCTTT. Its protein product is CALQCGTEAFF.